These T cell receptor beta chains were read from a single sample in a study of vaccination and CD4 T cells after COVID-19. What these receptors recognize is not known. One entry per CDR3 protein, called by TCRdb with MiXCR from the PCR reads. The sample lists some 21,000 distinct CDR3 sequences, 35% to 40% occurring once. The input for sequencing was CD4+ T cells from blood, cultured in vitro, taken before SARS-CoV-2 vaccination. The receptors stem from a human donor who had recovered from COVID-19. Both conserved end residues are part of each CDR3. The order of the fields is V gene, J gene, D gene, clone size, CDR3 protein, CDR3 DNA. D genes are given only for firm matches. The size field is filled for only some rows; it gives once, few, many or a size class.

v_call: TRBV24-1
j_call: TRBJ2-5
d_call: NA
clone_size: few
cdr3_aa: CATSERQAETQYF
cdr3_nt: TGTGCCACCAGTGAGAGACAAGCTGAGACCCAGTACTTC

v_call: TRBV7-8
j_call: TRBJ2-2
d_call: TRBD2
clone_size: NA
cdr3_aa: CASSLAGGSTGELFF
cdr3_nt: TGTGCCAGCAGCTTAGCGGGGGGGAGCACCGGGGAGCTGTTTTTT

v_call: TRBV20-1
j_call: TRBJ2-5
d_call: TRBD2
clone_size: NA
cdr3_aa: CSATNSGRAPETQYF
cdr3_nt: TGCAGTGCTACCAATAGCGGGAGGGCCCCCGAGACCCAGTACTTC

v_call: TRBV11-3
j_call: TRBJ2-5
d_call: NA
clone_size: few
cdr3_aa: CASSLVSGETQYF
cdr3_nt: TGTGCCAGCAGCTTAGTCTCAGGAGAGACCCAGTACTTC

v_call: TRBV20-1
j_call: TRBJ2-5
d_call: NA
clone_size: few
cdr3_aa: CSARGPQETQYF
cdr3_nt: TGCAGTGCTAGAGGGCCTCAAGAGACCCAGTACTTC

v_call: TRBV10-3
j_call: TRBJ2-5
d_call: TRBD1
clone_size: NA
cdr3_aa: CAISDGQGASVQTQYF
cdr3_nt: TGTGCCATCAGTGATGGACAGGGAGCCTCCGTACAGACCCAGTACTTC

v_call: TRBV2
j_call: TRBJ2-7
d_call: NA
clone_size: NA
cdr3_aa: CASSEARGALSYEQYF
cdr3_nt: TGTGCCAGCAGTGAAGCACGGGGGGCCCTCTCCTACGAGCAGTACTTC

v_call: TRBV28
j_call: TRBJ1-5
d_call: TRBD1
clone_size: NA
cdr3_aa: CASSPGQGYQPQHF
cdr3_nt: TGTGCCAGCAGTCCGGGACAGGGCTATCAGCCCCAGCATTTT

v_call: TRBV6-5
j_call: TRBJ1-4
d_call: NA
clone_size: NA
cdr3_aa: CASSSPDYGEEKLFF
cdr3_nt: TGTGCCAGCAGTTCCCCGGACTACGGGGAGGAAAAACTGTTTTTT

v_call: TRBV20-1
j_call: TRBJ2-5
d_call: NA
clone_size: few
cdr3_aa: CSARDLLGETQYF
cdr3_nt: TGCAGTGCTAGAGATTTACTTGGAGAGACCCAGTACTTC

v_call: TRBV7-2
j_call: TRBJ2-2
d_call: NA
clone_size: NA
cdr3_aa: CTSSSYQRGANTGELFF
cdr3_nt: TGTACCAGCAGCTCCTACCAACGGGGAGCGAACACCGGGGAGCTGTTTTTT

v_call: TRBV7-2
j_call: TRBJ2-6
d_call: NA
clone_size: few
cdr3_aa: CASSLINTVGSSGANVLTF
cdr3_nt: TGTGCCAGCAGCTTAATCAACACTGTGGGGAGCTCTGGGGCCAACGTCCTGACTTTC

v_call: TRBV7-8
j_call: TRBJ1-1
d_call: NA
clone_size: medium-sized
cdr3_aa: CASGRMTNTEAFF
cdr3_nt: TGTGCCAGCGGAAGAATGACGAACACTGAAGCTTTCTTT

v_call: TRBV20-1
j_call: TRBJ2-3
d_call: TRBD2
clone_size: few
cdr3_aa: CSASGGGAGTDTQYF
cdr3_nt: TGCAGTGCTAGCGGCGGGGGGGCCGGCACAGATACGCAGTATTTT

v_call: TRBV19
j_call: TRBJ2-7
d_call: NA
clone_size: few
cdr3_aa: CASSTPLGASTPYEQYF
cdr3_nt: TGTGCCAGTAGTACTCCCCTAGGGGCTTCAACCCCGTACGAGCAGTACTTC

v_call: TRBV20-1
j_call: TRBJ1-1
d_call: NA
clone_size: NA
cdr3_aa: CSARGGREGMTEAFF
cdr3_nt: TGCAGTGCTAGAGGGGGCAGAGAGGGCATGACTGAAGCTTTCTTT

v_call: TRBV7-9
j_call: TRBJ2-5
d_call: TRBD2
clone_size: NA
cdr3_aa: CASSQGLAGDVTQYF
cdr3_nt: TGTGCCAGCAGCCAGGGACTAGCGGGAGACGTGACCCAGTACTTC

v_call: TRBV6-1
j_call: TRBJ2-2
d_call: NA
clone_size: NA
cdr3_aa: CASTTQSGPTGTGELFF
cdr3_nt: TGTGCCAGCACCACACAATCGGGCCCTACGGGCACCGGGGAGCTGTTTTTT

v_call: TRBV10-3
j_call: TRBJ1-1
d_call: TRBD1
clone_size: NA
cdr3_aa: CAISSGTGPEAFF
cdr3_nt: TGTGCCATCAGTTCCGGGACAGGGCCTGAAGCTTTCTTT

v_call: TRBV2
j_call: TRBJ2-3
d_call: NA
clone_size: NA
cdr3_aa: CASSRGGGNTQYF
cdr3_nt: TGTGCCAGCAGTAGGGGGGGCGGAAATACGCAGTATTTT

v_call: TRBV2
j_call: TRBJ2-2
d_call: NA
clone_size: NA
cdr3_aa: CASMASANTGELFF
cdr3_nt: TGTGCCAGCATGGCCAGCGCGAACACCGGGGAGCTGTTTTTT

v_call: TRBV20-1
j_call: TRBJ1-1
d_call: NA
clone_size: NA
cdr3_aa: CSAGPGRWDTEAFF
cdr3_nt: TGCAGTGCCGGACCTGGGCGGTGGGACACTGAAGCTTTCTTT

v_call: TRBV28
j_call: TRBJ1-2
d_call: TRBD1
clone_size: NA
cdr3_aa: CASSPNLDRSRVYTF
cdr3_nt: TGTGCCAGCAGTCCGAATTTGGACAGGTCGAGGGTCTACACCTTC

v_call: TRBV6-5
j_call: TRBJ2-5
d_call: TRBD1
clone_size: few
cdr3_aa: CASSYRDRRQETQYF
cdr3_nt: TGTGCCAGCAGTTACCGGGACAGACGCCAAGAGACCCAGTACTTC

v_call: TRBV2
j_call: TRBJ2-5
d_call: TRBD1
clone_size: few
cdr3_aa: CASRADRGMRETQYF
cdr3_nt: TGTGCCAGCAGGGCGGACAGGGGTATGAGAGAGACCCAGTACTTC

v_call: TRBV4-2
j_call: TRBJ2-1
d_call: TRBD2
clone_size: few
cdr3_aa: CASSQVGGGSYNEQFF
cdr3_nt: TGTGCCAGCAGCCAAGTTGGCGGGGGGTCTTACAATGAGCAGTTCTTC

v_call: TRBV28
j_call: TRBJ1-2
d_call: TRBD1
clone_size: NA
cdr3_aa: CATTSGQNYGYTF
cdr3_nt: TGTGCCACCACCTCGGGACAGAACTATGGCTACACCTTC

v_call: TRBV20-1
j_call: TRBJ2-2
d_call: NA
clone_size: few
cdr3_aa: CSARGSGTNTGELFF
cdr3_nt: TGCAGTGCTAGAGGGTCAGGGACGAACACCGGGGAGCTGTTTTTT

v_call: TRBV20-1
j_call: TRBJ1-1
d_call: NA
clone_size: NA
cdr3_aa: CSASRAGVDTEAFF
cdr3_nt: TGCAGTGCTAGTCGGGCAGGGGTCGACACTGAAGCTTTCTTT

v_call: TRBV4-1
j_call: TRBJ1-2
d_call: NA
clone_size: NA
cdr3_aa: CASSQEKAYYGYTF
cdr3_nt: TGCGCCAGCAGCCAAGAGAAGGCCTACTATGGCTACACCTTC

v_call: TRBV27
j_call: TRBJ2-7
d_call: TRBD1
clone_size: NA
cdr3_aa: CASSLLGTGAYEQYF
cdr3_nt: TGTGCCAGCAGTTTATTAGGGACAGGAGCCTACGAGCAGTACTTC

v_call: TRBV19
j_call: TRBJ2-1
d_call: TRBD1
clone_size: NA
cdr3_aa: CASSMTGGNYNEQFF
cdr3_nt: TGTGCCAGTAGTATGACAGGGGGTAACTACAATGAGCAGTTCTTC

v_call: TRBV7-9
j_call: TRBJ1-1
d_call: TRBD1
clone_size: NA
cdr3_aa: CASSSPRGLETEAFF
cdr3_nt: TGTGCCAGCAGCTCGCCCAGGGGGCTTGAAACTGAAGCTTTCTTT

v_call: TRBV27
j_call: TRBJ1-6
d_call: NA
clone_size: NA
cdr3_aa: CASSLNQGSSYNSPLHF
cdr3_nt: TGTGCCAGCAGCCTGAATCAGGGGAGCTCCTATAATTCACCCCTCCACTTT

v_call: TRBV24-1
j_call: TRBJ2-3
d_call: TRBD2
clone_size: few
cdr3_aa: CATSDKGGTSGNPVNTDTQYF
cdr3_nt: TGTGCCACCAGTGATAAGGGCGGGACTAGCGGGAATCCAGTAAACACAGATACGCAGTATTTT

v_call: TRBV7-2
j_call: TRBJ2-7
d_call: TRBD1
clone_size: NA
cdr3_aa: CASSLRGQGIHEQYF
cdr3_nt: TGTGCCAGCAGTCTTCGGGGACAGGGGATCCACGAGCAGTACTTC

v_call: TRBV7-9
j_call: TRBJ2-5
d_call: NA
clone_size: NA
cdr3_aa: CASSLQRIRDETQYF
cdr3_nt: TGTGCCAGCAGCTTACAAAGGATCAGGGATGAGACCCAGTACTTC

v_call: TRBV7-2
j_call: TRBJ1-5
d_call: TRBD1
clone_size: few
cdr3_aa: CASRLTGNQPQHF
cdr3_nt: TGTGCCAGCAGGTTGACAGGGAATCAGCCCCAGCATTTT

v_call: TRBV7-2
j_call: TRBJ1-2
d_call: TRBD1
clone_size: few
cdr3_aa: CASSPRRGLSYGYTF
cdr3_nt: TGTGCCAGCAGCCCACGAAGGGGGCTCAGCTATGGCTACACCTTC

v_call: TRBV28
j_call: TRBJ1-4
d_call: NA
clone_size: NA
cdr3_aa: CASRDVPGGKLFF
cdr3_nt: TGTGCCAGCCGGGACGTTCCGGGGGGAAAACTGTTTTTT

v_call: TRBV6-1
j_call: TRBJ2-6
d_call: TRBD2
clone_size: NA
cdr3_aa: CASNEAGGRSGANVLTF
cdr3_nt: TGTGCCAGCAACGAAGCGGGAGGCCGCTCTGGGGCCAACGTCCTGACTTTC

v_call: TRBV28
j_call: TRBJ1-4
d_call: NA
clone_size: once
cdr3_aa: CASSTGNEKLFF
cdr3_nt: TGTGCCAGCAGTACAGGGAATGAAAAACTGTTTTTT

v_call: TRBV28
j_call: TRBJ2-2
d_call: NA
clone_size: NA
cdr3_aa: CASSPTRQLFF
cdr3_nt: TGTGCCAGCAGCCCGACCCGGCAGCTGTTTTTT

v_call: TRBV14
j_call: TRBJ1-1
d_call: NA
clone_size: NA
cdr3_aa: CASSGGLSTEAFF
cdr3_nt: TGTGCCAGTAGTGGGGGTTTGAGCACTGAAGCTTTCTTT